Shown below are 8 T cell receptor beta chains from a single sample sequenced in a study of radiation and T cells in renal cell carcinoma. As for time point: baseline pretreatment blood. Documented treatment: 15 Gy SBRT to primary tumor, nephrectomy 4 weeks later. Here immunoSEQ multiplex PCR was the method, and the copy in TCRdb shows in-frame clones only, minus some. This sample carries about 59,000 clones, approximately 84% of them seen once, and the ten largest clones take roughly 8%. Sequenced here: blood, sampled from a patient whose treatment included radiotherapy and nephrectomy. The receptors originated from a man aged 55 to 70 with renal cell carcinoma.

The chain couples TRBV7-6 to TRBJ2-7; unclear D gene. Trimming removed 2 bases at V and 2 bases at J, with 7 bases between. The CDR3 runs to 13 residues. Germline values: CDR1 SGHVS, CDR2 FNYEAQ. This chain's CDR3 is CASSLNRAYEQYF. The CDR3 coding sequence is TGTGCCAGCAGCTTAAACCGCGCCTACGAGCAGTACTTC.

V usage is TRBV30 and J usage is TRBJ1-1; D is perhaps TRBD1 (5 bases). Trimming cost V 4 bases and J 3 bases, with 12 bases left between them. CDR1 and CDR2 (germline): GTSNPN, SVGIG (reference sequence). The CDR3 has 13 amino acids. For the CDR3, the DNA is TGTGCCTGGACGAACAGGCAGTACACTGAAGCTTTCTTT. Its translation: CAWTNRQYTEAFF.

This chain links TRBV9 with TRBJ1-1, with D unclear. The CDR3 runs 13 residues. Per the germline V gene, CDR1 is SGDLS and CDR2 is YYNGEE. V dropped 3 bases and J dropped 1 base, with 7 bases sitting between them. The CDR3 DNA is TGTGCCAGCAGCGCAGGAGCGAACACTGAAGCTTTCTTT. Translated, it gives CASSAGANTEAFF.

J is TRBJ1-1 and V is TRBV29-1; no definite D call. The CDR3 runs 11 residues. From germline, CDR1 is SQVTM and CDR2 ANQGSEA. V lost 7 bases, J lost 3 bases, and 9 bases lay in between. The CDR3 here is CSALSYTEAFF. DNA for the CDR3: TGCAGCGCCCTCAGTTACACTGAAGCTTTCTTT.

J is TRBJ2-2 and V is TRBV7-2; TRBD2 matches 7 bases. V lost 5 bases to trimming and J lost 0 bases; unmatched junction nucleotides: 9. CDR3 length equals 17 residues. In germline, CDR1 is SGHTA, CDR2 FQGNSA. DNA of the CDR3: TGTGCCAGCAGCCGGATAGCGGGTGGGGCGAACACCGGGGAGCTGTTTTTT. Translated, it gives CASSRIAGGANTGELFF.

V and J are TRBV10-2 and TRBJ2-3, with 12 bases lining up with TRBD2. The CDR3 spans 16 residues. The ends lost 7 bases at V and 1 base at J; junction bases unmatched: 6. The germline gives CDR1 WSHSY, CDR2 SAAADI. As DNA, the CDR3 is TGCGCCAGCAATACACTAGCGGGGGGCCGCACAGATACGCAGTATTTT. Its translation is CASNTLAGGRTDTQYF.

The chain joins TRBV7-6 to TRBJ2-5, with D perhaps TRBD1 (5 bases). V lost 3 bases, J lost 3 bases, and 8 bases lay in between. This CDR3 spans 13 amino acids. Germline V lookup: CDR1 SGHVS, CDR2 FNYEAQ. The CDR3 here is CASSLQTEETQYF. The CDR3 DNA reads as TGTGCCAGCAGCTTGCAGACAGAAGAGACCCAGTACTTC.

V and J are TRBV5-4 and TRBJ2-3; TRBD1 agrees at 7 bases. This CDR3 is built from 18 residues. With V trimmed by 2 bases and J by 2 bases, 14 bases remained unmatched. Germline V gene lookup returns CDR1 SGHNT and CDR2 YYREEE (reference sequence). For the CDR3, the DNA is TGTGCCAGCAGCTTACCTACCTTGGACAGGCGATCCACAGATACGCAGTATTTT. Translation gives CASSLPTLDRRSTDTQYF. Using reference TRBV5-4 and TRBJ2-3 for the parts outside the CDR3, the full variable domain is ETGVTQSPTHLIKTRGQQVTLRCSSQSGHNTVSWYQQALGQGPQFIFQYYREEENGRGNFPPRFSGLQFPNYSSELNVNALELDDSALYLCASSLPTLDRRSTDTQYFGPGTRLTVL.